The present T cell receptor beta chain was sequenced within a study of identical twins. Whole-study results and caveats: The more abundant beta clonotypes in cord blood had fewer insertions, and memory repertoires did not show this.

TCRdb itself ran the 5' RACE reads through MiXCR, one entry per CDR3 protein. Among approximately 680,000 distinct CDR3 sequences listed, 7.1% were seen once. The CDR3 runs 15 residues. V lost 0 bases to trimming and J lost 0 bases, with 8 bases between them. Germline loops: CDR1 MNHEY, CDR2 SVGAGI. This clonotype was found many times. The antigen is undetermined. Another study also made use of these data, one on yellow fever vaccine responses in identical twins.

Sequencing used PBMCs. V and J are TRBV6-5 and TRBJ1-1; the D gene is possibly TRBD1 (5 bases). The receptor was isolated from a woman in her late teens or twenties in good health. The CDR3 protein is CASSYSYRLNTEAFF. The CDR3 coding sequence is TGTGCCAGCAGTTACTCGTACAGGTTGAACACTGAAGCTTTCTTT.